This entry concerns a single TCR beta chain. CDR3 length equals 15 residues. Trimming pared 5 bases from V and 4 bases from J, leaving 14 bases between. Germline CDR1 MNHNS, CDR2 SASEGT. Clones were sequenced by immunoSEQ multiplex PCR, and TCRdb holds only the in-frame ones, with some missing. Of tens of thousands of clones in the sample, around 95% were seen once. This specimen comes from a study of cytomegalovirus exposure and HLA in healthy donors. V usage is TRBV6-1 and J usage is TRBJ1-4; D unresolved. The sequence was obtained from a man between 18 and 35 years old in good health and CMV-seronegative. Sequences were obtained from PBMCs. The CDR3 reads CASSPPGIFNEKLFF. CDR3 DNA sequence: TGTGCCAGCAGTCCGCCGGGGATCTTTAATGAAAAACTGTTTTTT.